The sequence of this TCR beta chain was determined in a study of T cell responses to AZD1222 COVID-19 vaccine. Study conclusions and caveats: Close to half of all spike-specific TCRs reportedly target regions of the variants that are unmutated.

Regarding this clone: As yet, its antigen is unknown.

Germline V gene data show CDR1 as KGHSH and CDR2 as LQKENI. V was trimmed by 4 bases and J by 4 bases, leaving 16 bases between them. The length of the CDR3 is 15 residues. Repertoires were generated with immunoSEQ multiplex PCR, while TCRdb's copy carries only in-frame clones and drops some. In the table there are approximately 110,000 clones, over 75% of which are singletons. This sequence originates from an adult in good health. Sequencing was performed on peripheral blood, taken on day 0 of AZD1222 vaccination. The V call is TRBV18, the J call TRBJ1-1; D uncertain. The CDR3 DNA reads TGTGCCAGCTCACTTCCACCTCGTCTGGGCACTGAAGCTTTCTTT. This translates into CASSLPPRLGTEAFF.